This section outlines one T cell receptor (beta chain) sequence together with its context. Its target is unknown. Sequencing was performed with immunoSEQ multiplex PCR; in TCRdb, only in-frame clones are kept and a portion is missing. This sample has about 73,000 clones, with 90% found just once. These data originate in a study of OX40 agonist ivuxolimab in advanced cancers. Across the study: Ivuxolimab, an agonist antibody against OX40 (CD134), was given to patients. Patients were dosed intravenously with ivuxolimab at 0.01 to 10 mg/kg every 2 weeks. Study findings and constraints: In the 0.1 to 3.0 mg/kg range, CD4+ and CD8+ blood T cells had expanded clonally by week 6.

This specimen consisted of CD4+ or CD8+ T cells sorted from blood, obtained in a trial of the OX40 agonist ivuxolimab. The clonotype comes from an adult with an advanced solid tumor such as melanoma, head and neck, liver or kidney cancer.

The CDR3 DNA follows: TGTGCCAGTCTAGCGGGGGCGGGGGCCCAGTACTTC. This sequence encodes CASLAGAGAQYF. The chain employs TRBV2 and TRBJ2-5, with 10 bases lining up with TRBD2. With 9 bases clipped from V and 9 bases from J, the junction kept 7 bases outside the gene matches. The CDR3 loop spans 12 amino acids. Germline CDR1 is SNHLY and CDR2 is FYNNEI. The variable domain in full, with the rest retrieved from reference TRBV2 and TRBJ2-5, is EPEVTQTPSHQVTQMGQEVILRCVPISNHLYFYWYRQILGQKVEFLVSFYNNEISEKSEIFDDQFSVERPDGSNFTLKIRSTKLEDSAMYFCASLAGAGAQYFGPGTRLLVL.